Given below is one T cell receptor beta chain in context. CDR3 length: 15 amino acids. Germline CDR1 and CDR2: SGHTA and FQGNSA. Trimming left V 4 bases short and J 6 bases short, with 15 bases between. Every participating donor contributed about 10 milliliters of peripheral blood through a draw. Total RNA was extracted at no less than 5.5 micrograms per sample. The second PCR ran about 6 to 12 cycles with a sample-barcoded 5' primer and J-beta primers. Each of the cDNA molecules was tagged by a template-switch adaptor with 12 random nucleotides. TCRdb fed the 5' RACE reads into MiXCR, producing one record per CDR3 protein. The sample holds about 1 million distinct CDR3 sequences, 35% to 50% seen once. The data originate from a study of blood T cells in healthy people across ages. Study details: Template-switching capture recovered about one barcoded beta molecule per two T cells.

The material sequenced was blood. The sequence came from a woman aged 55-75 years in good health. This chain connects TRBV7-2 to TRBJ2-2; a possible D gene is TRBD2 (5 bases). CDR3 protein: CASSSAPWGAGELFF. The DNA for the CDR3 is TGTGCCAGCAGCTCCGCGCCATGGGGAGCCGGGGAGCTGTTTTTT.